Below, 31 T cell receptor beta chains from the same sample are listed, as sequenced in a study of blood T cell repertoires in COVID-19 (dated by TCRdb to 2020 to 2021). Library prep was done by the immunoSEQ multiplex PCR assay. TCRdb mirrors the immuneACCESS table, restricted to in-frame sequences. Some clones are absent from its copies; in checked studies, under half trace to an unresolved V gene, and the reason for the others is unknown. This sample gives about 210,000 clones in total; more than 80% of them show up just once. The top ten hold 7.8% of the sample. The sequencing input was peripheral blood. All receptors come from a woman older than 75 with COVID-19, enrolled during active disease.

V gene TRBV7-9 combines with J gene TRBJ2-1; D unclear. CDR1 and CDR2 from the germline V gene are SEHNR and FQNEAQ (reference sequence). Trimming left V 3 bases short and J 5 bases short, with 11 bases between. This CDR3 spans 14 amino acids. The CDR3 reads CASSFLGGDNEQFF. CDR3 in DNA: TGTGCCAGCAGCTTCCTCGGTGGTGACAATGAGCAGTTCTTC.

J is TRBJ1-1 and V is TRBV28; the match to TRBD1 covers 8 bases. Per germline, CDR1 MDHEN and CDR2 SYDVKM. V lost 6 bases and J lost 0; bases outside the gene matches: 6. The CDR3 extends over 15 amino acids. Written as DNA, the CDR3 is TGTGCCAGCAGCCAGGGACAGGCTATGAACACTGAAGCTTTCTTT. This codes for CASSQGQAMNTEAFF. The variable domain in full, completed from reference TRBV28 and TRBJ1-1, reads DVKVTQSSRYLVKRTGEKVFLECVQDMDHENMFWYRQDPGLGLRLIYFSYDVKMKEKGDIPEGYSVSREKKERFSLILESASTNQTSMYLCASSQGQAMNTEAFFGQGTRLTVV.

The CDR3 region is CAWGSPEGGDTEAFF. The CDR3 region has the DNA TGTGCCTGGGGGTCGCCTGAGGGTGGTGACACTGAAGCTTTCTTT. The chain combines TRBV30 with TRBJ1-1; D not certain. The CDR3 has 15 residues. Trimming removed 5 bases from V and 3 bases from J, with 19 bases in between. Germline V gene lookup returns CDR1 GTSNPN and CDR2 SVGIG (reference sequence).

The chain is built from TRBV5-1 and TRBJ1-5, with a possible D match to TRBD1 (5 bases). The CDR3 is 14 residues long. Germline V gives CDR1 SGHRS, CDR2 YFSETQ. V lost 0 bases to trimming and J lost 6 bases, with 10 bases between them. The CDR3 DNA follows: TGCGCCAGCAGCTTGGGGCAGGGTAGTCAGCCCCAGCATTTT. Translating gives CASSLGQGSQPQHF.

This clone has only one observation. The chain has TRBV5-5 and TRBJ2-5; D is ambiguous. The germline V gene has CDR1 SGHKS and CDR2 YYEKEE (reference sequence). This CDR3 region has 12 residues. V was pared by 4 bases and J by 5 bases, with 9 bases between. This chain's CDR3 is CASSPFVETQYF. In nucleotides, the CDR3 is TGTGCCAGCAGCCCGTTCGTCGAGACCCAGTACTTC.

The genes are TRBV5-1 and TRBJ1-6; D not resolved. Germline V lookup: CDR1 SGHRS, CDR2 YFSETQ. This CDR3 has 15 amino acids. Trimming cost V 4 bases and J 5 bases, with 13 bases left between them. The CDR3 bases are TGCGCCAGCAGCCTGACGACACAGAATAATTCACCCCTCCACTTT. Translated: CASSLTTQNNSPLHF.

This clone was recorded a few times. This chain links TRBV10-3 with TRBJ1-1; perhaps TRBD1 as D (5 bases). Germline V CDR1 and CDR2: ENHRY, SYGVKD. V lost 1 base and J lost 4, with 10 bases in between. The CDR3 sequence is 14 residues long. The CDR3 protein is CAISEFGGLTEAFF. The CDR3, as DNA: TGTGCCATCAGTGAGTTCGGGGGTCTCACTGAAGCTTTCTTT.

The V gene is TRBV9, the J gene TRBJ1-6, with 8 nucleotides matching TRBD1. The germline CDR1 and CDR2 sequences are SGDLS and YYNGEE. V dropped 7 bases and J dropped 10; count of bases not matched to a gene: 4. The CDR3 extends over 12 amino acids. The DNA for the CDR3 is TGTGCCAGCGGACAGGGAGAATCACCCCTCCACTTT. Its protein is CASGQGESPLHF. Using reference TRBV9 and TRBJ1-6 for the parts outside the CDR3, the full variable domain is DSGVTQTPKHLITATGQRVTLRCSPRSGDLSVYWYQQSLDQGLQFLIQYYNGEERAKGNILERFSAQQFPDLHSELNLSSLELGDSALYFCASGQGESPLHFGNGTRLTVT.

The J gene is TRBJ1-2, the V gene TRBV19; TRBD1 agrees at 10 bases. Trimming removed 6 bases from V and 7 bases from J; junction bases left unmatched: 8. CDR3 size: 14 residues. Germline V gene data show CDR1 as LNHDA and CDR2 as SQIVND (reference sequence). In nucleotides, the CDR3 is TGTGCCAGTAGGAAACCGGGACAGGGGCTTGGCTACACCTTC. It codes for CASRKPGQGLGYTF. The full variable domain, rest sourced from reference TRBV19 and TRBJ1-2, is DGGITQSPKYLFRKEGQNVTLSCEQNLNHDAMYWYRQDPGQGLRLIYYSQIVNDFQKGDIAEGYSVSREKKESFPLTVTSAQKNPTAFYLCASRKPGQGLGYTFGSGTRLTVV.

The chain recombines TRBV9 with TRBJ1-2; D gene uncertain. CDR3 length equals 12 residues. Trimming removed 4 bases from V and 7 bases from J, with 11 bases in between. Germline CDR1 is SGDLS and CDR2 is YYNGEE. The CDR3 is CASSPGSGGYTF. Here the CDR3 DNA reads TGTGCCAGCAGCCCGGGTAGTGGTGGCTACACCTTC.

The rearrangement uses TRBV18 and TRBJ2-2; 7 bases fit TRBD1. CDR1 and CDR2 (germline): KGHSH, LQKENI. J lost 6 bases, V lost 3 bases, and 4 bases had no gene match. The CDR3 consists of 14 residues. CDR3 nucleotide sequence: TGTGCCAGCTCACCTTTGACAGGGCCCGGGGAGCTGTTTTTT. Its protein is CASSPLTGPGELFF.

This clone was seen a single time. This chain uses TRBV5-5 with TRBJ2-1; 8 bases match TRBD2. The CDR3 covers 17 residues. Per the germline V gene, CDR1 is SGHKS and CDR2 is YYEKEE (reference sequence). J gave up 4 bases and V 0 bases, and 9 bases lay outside the gene matches. The DNA of the CDR3 is TGTGCCAGCAGCTTGGCCGGAACGGGAGGGTTGTACAATGAGCAGTTCTTC. This codes for CASSLAGTGGLYNEQFF.

The chain employs TRBV6-5 and TRBJ1-6; no definite D call. Deletions cut 7 bases from V and 10 bases from J, with 11 bases between. The CDR3 length is 12 residues. Germline CDR1 MNHEY, CDR2 SVGAGI. CDR3 loop: CASKLIGSPLHF. The CDR3, as DNA: TGTGCCAGCAAGCTGATCGGGTCACCCCTCCACTTT.

V gene TRBV7-2 combines with J gene TRBJ2-3; tentatively, D is TRBD2 (6 bases). The CDR3 is made up of 16 amino acids. With 5 bases removed from V and 1 base from J, the gap between germline ends came to 16 bases. Looked up from germline, CDR1 is SGHTA and CDR2 is FQGNSA. This chain's CDR3 is CASSHHLASGTDTQYF. The CDR3 DNA reads TGTGCCAGCAGCCACCATCTTGCTAGCGGCACAGATACGCAGTATTTT.

This clone showed up just a few times. This chain links TRBV7-2 with TRBJ2-7, with 7 bases matching TRBD2. The CDR3 contains 14 residues. CDR1 SGHTA and CDR2 FQGNSA come from the germline V gene. V lost 1 base to trimming and J lost 0 bases; unmatched junction nucleotides: 0. CDR3 in amino acids: CASSLGGGSYEQYF. CDR3 in DNA: TGTGCCAGCAGCTTAGGGGGGGGCTCCTACGAGCAGTACTTC.

Written as DNA, the CDR3 is TGCAGCGTTGAAGAGTGGAAGGACAGCTCCTACGAGCAGTACTTC. It specifies CSVEEWKDSSYEQYF. The rearrangement uses TRBV29-1 and TRBJ2-7, with D possibly TRBD1 on 6 matching bases. CDR1 is SQVTM and CDR2 is ANQGSEA in the germline V gene. The CDR3 runs 15 residues. Trimming removed 0 bases from V and 0 bases from J, with 12 bases in between.

This clone was seen only a few times. Mismatch with germline at one junction end may stem from a read error. This sequence joins TRBV7-7 and TRBJ2-1, with D unclear. CDR3 length: 15 amino acids. In germline, CDR1 is SSHAT, CDR2 FNYEAQ (reference sequence). The CDR3 DNA is TGTGCTAGCAGTCCCGACTCCAGCTCCTACAATGAGCAGTTCTTC. This sequence encodes CASSPDSSSYNEQFF.

The chain links TRBV7-2 to TRBJ1-4; 7 bases map to TRBD1. The CDR3 totals 13 residues. CDR1 SGHTA and CDR2 FQGNSA come from the germline V gene. V lost 11 bases, J lost 4 bases, and 7 bases stayed unmatched. CDR3 DNA: TGTGCCGCGAGGGGACAGAATAATGAAAAACTGTTTTTT. Its protein is CAARGQNNEKLFF.

V gene TRBV7-2 combines with J gene TRBJ2-1, with no clear D. Germline CDR1 and CDR2: SGHTA and FQGNSA. The CDR3 is 15 residues long. The V and J ends lost 1 base and 5 bases respectively, with 12 bases between them. CDR3 protein: CASSLGAPPNNEQFF. In DNA form, the CDR3 reads TGTGCCAGCAGCTTAGGCGCGCCACCAAACAATGAGCAGTTCTTC.

The chain is built from TRBV19 and TRBJ2-2; TRBD2 is a possible D gene (6 bases). The germline gives CDR1 LNHDA, CDR2 SQIVND (reference sequence). The germline V and J ends were trimmed by 1 base and 2 bases, with 11 bases remaining between them. The length of the CDR3 is 16 residues. The CDR3 spells CASSIAEGTNTGELFF. Written as DNA, the CDR3 is TGTGCCAGTAGTATAGCGGAGGGGACTAACACCGGGGAGCTGTTTTTT.

This chain uses TRBV18 with TRBJ1-3, with unresolved D. CDR1 and CDR2 (germline): KGHSH, LQKENI. The CDR3 extends over 15 amino acids. V was cut by 0 bases and J by 4 bases, with 10 bases left in between. The CDR3 nucleotides read TGTGCCAGCTCACCACCGAGGACGGGGGGAAACACCATATATTTT. It translates to CASSPPRTGGNTIYF.

In the case of this clone: At the DNA level, this CDR3 is encoded by other sequences in the same sample as well. The chain carries TRBV9 and TRBJ1-3; 7 bases fit TRBD1. With V trimmed by 0 bases and J by 1 base, 7 bases remained unmatched. The CDR3 covers 17 residues. Germline V gives CDR1 SGDLS, CDR2 YYNGEE. The CDR3 DNA is TGTGCCAGCAGCGTAGAGTCAGGGGGTAGGTCTGGAAACACCATATATTTT. It specifies CASSVESGGRSGNTIYF.

This clone has a handful of counts. CDR3 in DNA: TGTGCCAGCAGTGAAGGGACAGGGTATAGCAATCAGCCCCAGCATTTT. It yields the protein CASSEGTGYSNQPQHF. The chain carries TRBV6-1 and TRBJ1-5; 8 bases line up with TRBD1. The CDR3 is 16 amino acids. J lost 0 bases, V lost 1 base, and 2 bases had no gene match. Germline V CDR1 and CDR2: MNHNS, SASEGT.

The chain uses TRBV28 and TRBJ1-5; possibly TRBD1 for D (6 bases). The CDR3 loop spans 18 amino acids. V was trimmed by 6 bases and J by 0 bases, leaving 21 bases between them. Germline-derived CDR1 and CDR2 are MDHEN and SYDVKM. The CDR3 DNA follows: TGTGCCAGCAGCCTACAGGGTTCGGCTGACTATAGCAATCAGCCCCAGCATTTT. Translating it yields CASSLQGSADYSNQPQHF.

V and J are TRBV28 and TRBJ2-7, with 10 bases lining up with TRBD2. V lost 7 bases and J lost 2; bases outside the gene matches: 8. The CDR3 is made up of 15 amino acids. Looked up from germline, CDR1 is MDHEN and CDR2 is SYDVKM. In nucleotides, the CDR3 is TGTGCCAGCACCACAATAGCGGGGGGAACCTACGAGCAGTACTTC. It yields the protein CASTTIAGGTYEQYF.

The chain joins TRBV6-6 to TRBJ1-5; D is possibly TRBD1 (6 bases). The CDR3 is made up of 13 amino acids. In germline, CDR1 is MNHNY, CDR2 SVGAGI (reference sequence). V lost 7 bases and J lost 1, with 8 bases in between. The chain's CDR3 is CASTGQSNQPQHF. In nucleotides, the CDR3 is TGTGCCAGCACCGGACAGAGCAATCAGCCCCAGCATTTT.

V gene TRBV5-1 combines with J gene TRBJ2-3; D gene unclear. Germline values: CDR1 SGHRS, CDR2 YFSETQ. The CDR3 length is 16 residues. V was pared by 3 bases and J by 0 bases, with 14 bases between. CDR3 residues: CASSSPSLSSTDTQYF. Written as DNA, the CDR3 is TGCGCCAGCAGCTCGCCCTCCCTATCTAGCACAGATACGCAGTATTTT. Together with reference TRBV5-1 and TRBJ2-3, the CDR3 gives the full variable domain: KAGVTQTPRYLIKTRGQQVTLSCSPISGHRSVSWYQQTPGQGLQFLFEYFSETQRNKGNFPGRFSGRQFSNSRSEMNVSTLELGDSALYLCASSSPSLSSTDTQYFGPGTRLTVL.

The chain employs TRBV7-9 and TRBJ2-1; tentatively, D is TRBD1 (5 bases). Germline lookup yields CDR1 SEHNR and CDR2 FQNEAQ (reference sequence). V was shortened by 7 bases and J by 2 bases, with 18 bases between the two germline ends. The CDR3 is 16 amino acids. The CDR3 bases are TGTGCCAGCACCTGGAGCCCCCCAGGGACCTACAATGAGCAGTTCTTC. It yields the protein CASTWSPPGTYNEQFF.

The J gene is TRBJ2-7, the V gene TRBV13; the D is unclear. Trimming removed 1 base from V and 0 bases from J, with 4 bases in between. The CDR3 extends over 13 amino acids. The germline V gene has CDR1 PRHDT and CDR2 FYEKMQ (reference sequence). The CDR3, as DNA: TGTGCCAGCAGCTTAGACAACTCCTACGAGCAGTACTTC. The encoded protein is CASSLDNSYEQYF.

The chain employs TRBV10-2 and TRBJ1-5; possible D gene TRBD1, 5 bases. This CDR3 comprises 14 residues. Looked up from germline, CDR1 is WSHSY and CDR2 is SAAADI. Trimming stripped 8 bases from V and 6 bases from J, with 17 bases between. CDR3 sequence reads: CASHGDFKGQPQHF. In DNA form, the CDR3 reads TGCGCCAGCCATGGGGACTTCAAAGGTCAGCCCCAGCATTTT.

The CDR3 bases are TGTGCCAGCAGCTTGGGACTAGGAGGTAGGGATGAGCAGTTCTTC. Its translation is CASSLGLGGRDEQFF. The chain recombines TRBV7-3 with TRBJ2-1, with 8 bases identical to TRBD2. The V and J ends lost 3 bases and 8 bases, in that order; junction bases with no gene match: 9. The CDR3 has 15 residues. Germline CDR1 and CDR2: SGHTA and FQGTGA.